This entry features one T cell receptor beta chain sequence. The germline V gene encodes CDR1 WNHNN and CDR2 SYGVQD (reference sequence). Trimming cost V 8 bases and J 3 bases, with 13 bases left between them. This CDR3 region has 14 residues. The sample is drawn from a study of human versus mouse CDR3 diversity and MHC coevolution. Measured with immunoSEQ multiplex PCR; TCRdb has only the in-frame clones, and not every one. This sample yields roughly 86,000 clones, of which 85% to 95% are seen a single time; over 1.3% belongs to the top ten. This rearrangement joins TRBV10-1 to TRBJ2-2; no reliable D call. Sequencing input: naive CD4+ T cells from blood. Noted subset: CD45RO-negative CD62L-positive naive CD4 T cells. This receptor was obtained from a person aged 30-69 years in good health. CDR3 coding DNA: TGCGCCAGCCGGCGAGATGCGGACACCGGGGAGCTGTTTTTT. Protein product: CASRRDADTGELFF.